The 2 T cell receptor beta chains presented below share a single source sample, sequenced in a study of blood T cell repertoires in COVID-19. Method: immunoSEQ multiplex PCR; TCRdb's copy keeps in-frame clones and lacks some. This table has 300,000 to 450,000 clones, roughly 85% appearing once. Material for sequencing was peripheral blood. The receptors originated from a woman under 30 with acute or convalescent COVID-19.

The chain has TRBV9 and TRBJ1-2; the match to TRBD1 covers 7 bases. Germline loops: CDR1 SGDLS, CDR2 YYNGEE. The CDR3 has 12 residues. With 3 bases clipped from V and 10 bases from J, the junction kept 6 bases outside the gene matches. CDR3 amino acids: CASSGRDSHYTF. CDR3 bases: TGTGCCAGCAGCGGGAGGGACAGCCACTACACCTTC.

The chain combines TRBV7-9 with TRBJ1-1, with 8 bases aligning to TRBD1. This CDR3 has 15 residues. Trimming removed 6 bases from V and 4 bases from J; junction bases left unmatched: 10. Germline lookup yields CDR1 SEHNR and CDR2 FQNEAQ (reference sequence). CDR3 nucleotides: TGTGCCAGCAGGAGGACAGGGCTATCTACCACTGAAGCTTTCTTT. It is translated as CASRRTGLSTTEAFF.